This T cell receptor beta chain stems from a study of OX40 agonist ivuxolimab in advanced cancers. A note on the overall study: Ivuxolimab was a fully human IgG2 agonistic monoclonal antibody targeting the costimulatory receptor OX40 (CD134). Intravenous ivuxolimab was administered to patients every 2 weeks at six dose levels: 0.01, 0.1, 0.3, 1.5, 3 and 10 mg/kg. Among the approximately 50 dose-escalation patients, some 20 had hepatocellular carcinoma, some 15 melanoma, 9 renal cell carcinoma and 9 head and neck cancer. In the dose-escalation cohort, 82.7% of patients were male, and the mean age was approximately 60 years with a range of about 20 to 80. Prior anti-PD-1, anti-PD-L1 or anti-CTLA-4 therapy was permitted, and approximately 42% of dose-escalation patients had received checkpoint inhibitors. Partial responses occurred in three dose-escalation patients: two with cutaneous melanoma and one with hepatocellular carcinoma. The purpose of peripheral TCRbeta sequencing was to test whether ivuxolimab changed TCR sequence diversity and led to clonal T-cell expansion. The paper describes the monotherapy dose-escalation part (N of about 54 patients) of the phase I trial of ivuxolimab.

For this clone: Its antigen is unknown. No per-base quality is available; no much larger clone lies one base away.

Genomic DNA was extracted from sorted cells for sequencing of the TCRbeta CDR3 region. The immunoSEQ Assay was used for sequencing of TCRbeta CDR3 regions. The source is immuneACCESS, and TCRdb retained only in-frame sequences with V and J called. Part of the clones is not carried over; for the studies checked, unresolved V genes explain less than half of this, and the remainder is unexplained. Across this sample there are more than 60,000 clones, with roughly 84% seen only once. The ten largest clones take up almost 4.5% of the sample. The trial excluded patients who had a history of autoimmune disease or were on systemic immunosuppression. In every dose cohort, peripheral blood was drawn for TCR sequencing at baseline, cycle 4 day 1, and cycle 7 day 1. The samples were drawn from a first-in-human, open-label, multicenter phase I dose-escalation trial of ivuxolimab. Adults with locally advanced or metastatic melanoma, renal cell, hepatocellular, or head and neck squamous cell carcinoma were enrolled in the trial. Before TCR sequencing, CD4+ T cells and CD8+ T cells from peripheral blood were sorted into separate populations.

The CDR3 numbers 16 residues from cysteine through phenylalanine. This entry keeps only the CDR3 DNA: 48 bases, framed from base 1. Trimming takes 4 bases off V and 4 bases off J; junction bases not matched to a gene: 11. CDR1 and CDR2 were assigned from the germline V gene as KGHSH and LQKENI. General findings and caveats noted by the study authors: After ivuxolimab, more expanded clones were found on average in CD8+ T cells than in CD4+ T cells. Low levels of normalized T-cell clonal expansion were also seen in some patients who did not respond. The antigen specificity of the peripheral T cells that underwent clonal expansion was not determined. In the 0.1-3.0 mg/kg groups, partial responders had among the lowest normalized peripheral clonal expansion, particularly in CD8+ T cells. At doses from 0.1 to 3.0 mg/kg, clonal expansion was seen in both CD4+ and CD8+ blood T cells between baseline and week 6.

This receptor was identified in an adult with an advanced solid tumor such as melanoma, head and neck, liver or kidney cancer. This chain is built from TRBV18 and TRBJ1-2, and 8 bases in between align with TRBD1. Sequencing was performed on CD4+ or CD8+ T cells sorted from blood, taken in a trial of the OX40 agonist ivuxolimab. The CDR3: CASSQAMAGGLYGYTF. The DNA sequence reads TGTGCCAGCTCACAAGCAATGGCAGGGGGCCTCTATGGCTACACCTTC.